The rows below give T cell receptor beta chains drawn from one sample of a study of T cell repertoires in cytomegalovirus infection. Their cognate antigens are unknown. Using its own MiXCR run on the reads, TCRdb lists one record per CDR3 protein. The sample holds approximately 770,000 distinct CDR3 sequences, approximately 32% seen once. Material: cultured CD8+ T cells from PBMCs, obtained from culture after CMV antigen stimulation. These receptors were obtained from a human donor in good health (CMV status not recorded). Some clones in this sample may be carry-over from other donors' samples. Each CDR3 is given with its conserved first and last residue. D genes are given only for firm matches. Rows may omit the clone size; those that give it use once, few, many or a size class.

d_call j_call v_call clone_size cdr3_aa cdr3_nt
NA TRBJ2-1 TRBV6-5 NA CASSYSGGGSHNEQFF TGTGCCAGCAGTTACTCAGGGGGGGGGTCCCACAATGAGCAGTTCTTC
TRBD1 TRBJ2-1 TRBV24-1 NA CATSDSTGAYPYNEQFF TGTGCCACCAGTGATTCGACAGGGGCTTACCCATACAATGAGCAGTTCTTC
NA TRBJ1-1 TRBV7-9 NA CASSPPSSQNTEAFF TGTGCCAGCAGCCCCCCCTCCTCCCAGAACACTGAAGCTTTCTTT
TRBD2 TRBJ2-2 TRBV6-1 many CASNLLAGNTGELFF TGTGCCAGCAATCTTCTAGCGGGGAACACCGGGGAGCTGTTTTTT
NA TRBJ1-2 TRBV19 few CASSPAQGRNYGYTF TGTGCCAGTAGCCCAGCGCAAGGACGAAACTATGGCTACACCTTC
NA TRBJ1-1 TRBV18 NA CASFFLVNTEAFF TGTGCCAGCTTTTTTCTGGTGAACACTGAAGCTTTCTTT
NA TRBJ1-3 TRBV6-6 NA CASSYEPNTIYF TGTGCCAGCAGTTACGAGCCGAACACCATATATTTT
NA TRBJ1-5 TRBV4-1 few CASSQGAGINQPQHF TGTGCCAGCAGCCAAGGTGCAGGGATTAATCAGCCCCAGCATTTT
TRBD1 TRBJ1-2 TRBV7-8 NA CASSGDRGPYANYGYTF TGTGCCAGCAGCGGGGACAGGGGCCCCTACGCCAACTATGGCTACACCTTC
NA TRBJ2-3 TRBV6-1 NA CASSPSGTGYTDTQYF TGTGCCAGCAGTCCGTCCGGGACTGGTTATACAGATACGCAGTATTTT
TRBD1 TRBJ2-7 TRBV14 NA CASSQAGTHLIGQVYEQYF TGTGCCAGCAGCCAAGCGGGGACCCACCTAATCGGACAGGTCTACGAGCAGTACTTC
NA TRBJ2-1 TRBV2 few CASSENYRDNEQFF TGTGCCAGCAGTGAAAATTACAGGGACAATGAGCAGTTCTTC
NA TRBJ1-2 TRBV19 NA CASNGLRTAYGYTF TGTGCCAGTAACGGACTCCGGACGGCATATGGCTACACCTTC
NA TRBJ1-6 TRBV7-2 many CASSFGRAQKTSPLHF TGTGCCAGCAGCTTCGGCAGGGCCCAGAAGACGTCACCCCTCCACTTT
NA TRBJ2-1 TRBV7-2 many CASSFADNEQFF TGTGCCAGCAGCTTTGCCGACAATGAGCAGTTCTTC
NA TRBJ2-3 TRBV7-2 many CASSLRGAFTDTQYF TGTGCCAGCAGCTTAAGGGGGGCCTTCACAGATACGCAGTATTTT
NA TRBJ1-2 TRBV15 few CATSRDPRAEAYGYTF TGTGCCACCAGCAGAGACCCTCGGGCGGAGGCCTATGGCTACACCTTC
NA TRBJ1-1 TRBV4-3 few CASRLSLPGANTEAFF TGCGCCAGCAGACTTTCCTTACCAGGGGCTAACACTGAAGCTTTCTTT
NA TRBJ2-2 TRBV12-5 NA CASGFRPNTGELFF TGTGCTAGTGGTTTTCGACCGAACACCGGGGAGCTGTTTTTT
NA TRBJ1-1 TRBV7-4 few CASTRGGTEAFF TGTGCCAGCACCAGAGGTGGCACTGAAGCTTTCTTT
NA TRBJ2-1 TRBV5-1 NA CASSLLLTDWDEQFF TGCGCCAGCAGCTTGTTATTGACCGACTGGGATGAGCAGTTCTTC
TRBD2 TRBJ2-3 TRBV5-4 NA CASSEGLAGGEVRDTQYF TGTGCCAGCAGCGAGGGACTAGCGGGGGGCGAGGTTCGAGATACGCAGTATTTT
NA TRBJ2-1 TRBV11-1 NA CASSFPGKYNEQFF TGTGCCAGCAGCTTTCCAGGGAAGTACAATGAGCAGTTCTTC
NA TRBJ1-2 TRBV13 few CASSLEENRNYGYTF TGTGCCAGCAGCTTAGAGGAGAACAGAAACTATGGCTACACCTTC
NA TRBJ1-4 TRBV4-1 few CASSNGQTLDAGDGTNEKLFF TGCGCCAGCAGCAACGGACAGACCTTGGACGCAGGGGACGGGACTAATGAAAAACTGTTTTTT
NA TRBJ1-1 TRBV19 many CASTAGRGYTEAFF TGTGCCAGTACCGCGGGAAGGGGATACACTGAAGCTTTCTTT
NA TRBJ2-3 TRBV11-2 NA CASSGTTDTQYF TGTGCCAGCAGCGGCACCACAGATACGCAGTATTTT
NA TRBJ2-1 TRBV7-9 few CASSLATGTKNEQFF TGTGCCAGCAGCTTAGCGACCGGGACAAAGAATGAGCAGTTCTTC